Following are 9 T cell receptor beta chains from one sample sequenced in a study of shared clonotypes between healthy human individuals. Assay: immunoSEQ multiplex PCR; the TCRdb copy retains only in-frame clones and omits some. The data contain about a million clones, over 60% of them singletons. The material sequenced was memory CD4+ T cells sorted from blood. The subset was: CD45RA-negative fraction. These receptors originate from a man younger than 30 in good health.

CDR3 sequence (DNA): TGTGCCAGCAGCCTAGCCGGGACAGGGTACAATGAGCAGTTCTTC. Protein sequence: CASSLAGTGYNEQFF. The rearrangement links TRBV5-4 to TRBJ2-1, with 9 bases aligning to TRBD1. The germline V gene has CDR1 SGHNT and CDR2 YYREEE (reference sequence). V was pared by 4 bases and J by 4 bases, with 6 bases of the junction left unmatched. The CDR3 is 15 residues long.

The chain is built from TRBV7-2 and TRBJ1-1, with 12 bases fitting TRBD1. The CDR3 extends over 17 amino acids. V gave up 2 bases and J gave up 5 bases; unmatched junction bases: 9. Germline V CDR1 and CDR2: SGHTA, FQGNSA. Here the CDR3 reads CASSLLSWDRGRTEAFF. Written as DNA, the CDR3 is TGTGCCAGCAGCTTATTAAGTTGGGACAGGGGGCGAACTGAAGCTTTCTTT.

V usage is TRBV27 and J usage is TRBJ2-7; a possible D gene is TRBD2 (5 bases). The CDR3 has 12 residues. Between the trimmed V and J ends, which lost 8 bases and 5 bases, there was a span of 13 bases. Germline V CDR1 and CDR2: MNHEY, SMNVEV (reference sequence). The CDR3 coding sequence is TGTGCCAGCTCATGGCGAGGGAACGAGCAGTACTTC. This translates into CASSWRGNEQYF.

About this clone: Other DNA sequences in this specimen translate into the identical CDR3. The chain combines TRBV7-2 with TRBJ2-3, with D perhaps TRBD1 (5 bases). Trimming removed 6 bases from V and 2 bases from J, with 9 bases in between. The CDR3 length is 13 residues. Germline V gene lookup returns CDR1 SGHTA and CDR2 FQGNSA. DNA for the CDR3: TGTGCCAGCAGTAGACAGACCACAGATACGCAGTATTTT. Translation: CASSRQTTDTQYF.

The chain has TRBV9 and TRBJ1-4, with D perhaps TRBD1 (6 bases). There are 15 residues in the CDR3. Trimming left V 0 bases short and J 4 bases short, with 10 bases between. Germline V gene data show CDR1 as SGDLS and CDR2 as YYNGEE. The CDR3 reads CASSVAGGGNEKLFF. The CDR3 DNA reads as TGTGCCAGCAGCGTAGCCGGGGGCGGTAATGAAAAACTGTTTTTT.

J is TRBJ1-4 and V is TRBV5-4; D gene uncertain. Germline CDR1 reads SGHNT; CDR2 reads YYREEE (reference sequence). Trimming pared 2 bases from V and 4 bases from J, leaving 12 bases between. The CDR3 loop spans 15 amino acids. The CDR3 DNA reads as TGTGCCAGCAGCTTAGGACCGCAGGTTAATGAAAAACTGTTTTTT. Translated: CASSLGPQVNEKLFF.

Written as DNA, the CDR3 is TGTGCCAGCAGGGTACAGGGGCCGGTTGGGACCCAGTACTTC. Protein sequence: CASRVQGPVGTQYF. The chain joins TRBV2 to TRBJ2-5; 7 bases are a match to TRBD1. CDR1 and CDR2 (germline): SNHLY, FYNNEI. V lost 6 bases and J lost 7; bases outside the gene matches: 11. This CDR3 is 14 amino acids long. The variable domain in full, with the rest retrieved from reference TRBV2 and TRBJ2-5, is EPEVTQTPSHQVTQMGQEVILRCVPISNHLYFYWYRQILGQKVEFLVSFYNNEISEKSEIFDDQFSVERPDGSNFTLKIRSTKLEDSAMYFCASRVQGPVGTQYFGPGTRLLVL.

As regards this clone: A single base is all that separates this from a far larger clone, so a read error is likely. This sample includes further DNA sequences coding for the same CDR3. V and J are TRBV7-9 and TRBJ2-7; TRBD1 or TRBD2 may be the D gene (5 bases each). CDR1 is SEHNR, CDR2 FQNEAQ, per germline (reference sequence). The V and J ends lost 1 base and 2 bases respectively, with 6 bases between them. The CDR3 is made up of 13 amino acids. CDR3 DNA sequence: TGTGCCAGCAGCTTAGAGGGACCCTACGAGCAGTACTTC. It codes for CASSLEGPYEQYF.

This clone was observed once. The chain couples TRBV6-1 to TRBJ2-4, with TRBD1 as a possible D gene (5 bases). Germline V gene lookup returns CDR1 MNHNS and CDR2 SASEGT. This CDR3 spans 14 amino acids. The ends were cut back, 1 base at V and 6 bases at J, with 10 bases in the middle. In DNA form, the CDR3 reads TGTGCCAGCAGTGAAGGGGGCGGATTAAACATTCAGTACTTC. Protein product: CASSEGGGLNIQYF.